These 4 T cell receptor beta chains were sequenced from one sample in a study of CD8+ T cells in alopecia areata. After pooling, cutaneous lymph node cells were sorted with CD4, CD8alpha, NKG2D, NKG2ACE and other markers. It was cDNA, reverse transcribed from extracted RNA, that served as the sequencing template. The method was immunoSEQ multiplex PCR; TCRdb's version includes in-frame clones alone and lacks a portion of them. Observed in the sample are 270,000 or so clones, none of them singletons. The sequenced material came from CD4+ T cells sorted from a lymph node. The source of these receptors is a C3H/HeJ mouse with alopecia areata. The strain bears MHC haplotype H2-k.

The sample holds a few counts of this clone. The gene names given are mouse names. The CDR3 end falls 4 residues outside the read, so it is completed with the germline J gene. The chain couples TRBV5 to TRBJ2-1; 13 bases are a match to TRBD2. CDR1 is LGHNA, CDR2 YNLKQL, per germline (reference sequence). The V gene end was trimmed by 0 bases and the J gene end by 4 bases; junction bases not matched to a gene: 3. The CDR3 spans 17 residues. This CDR3 reads CASSQEGTGGGYAEQFF. The sequenced CDR3 bases are TGTGCCAGCAGCCAAGAGGGGACTGGGGGGGGATATGCT.

About this clone itself: Genes here carry mouse names. The CDR3 end falls 4 residues outside the read, so it is completed with the germline J gene. Other DNA sequences in this sample translate to the same CDR3. The rearrangement uses TRBV13-1 and TRBJ2-2; the match to TRBD2 covers 11 bases. The CDR3 covers 16 residues. The germline V gene encodes CDR1 NSHNY and CDR2 SYGAGN. V dropped 5 bases and J dropped 3; count of bases not matched to a gene: 6. CDR3 protein: CASSPDWGGDTGQLYF. The DNA read from the CDR3 is TGTGCCAGCAGCCCTGACTGGGGGGGTGACACCGGG.

Concerning this clone: Germline and genes: mouse. The observed sequence ends 4 residues before the CDR3 terminus, with the missing tail filled in from the germline J gene. In the same sample, other DNA sequences code for this CDR3. The gene calls are TRBV1 and TRBJ2-1; 10 bases align to TRBD2. Germline V gene sequence: CDR1 NSQYPW, CDR2 LRSPGD (reference sequence). The length of the CDR3 is 15 residues. CDR3 protein: CTCSASGGARAEQFF. Partial CDR3 DNA: TGCACCTGCAGTGCGTCTGGGGGGGCGCGGGCT.

To note about this clone: Here the gene names and germline are mouse. From the germline J gene comes the end of the CDR3, since the read stops 4 residues before it. V usage is TRBV3 and J usage is TRBJ1-1; 10 bases are a match to TRBD1. This CDR3 spans 13 amino acids. CDR1 is SNHLY and CDR2 is FYNGKV in the germline V gene (reference sequence). Partial CDR3 DNA: TGTGCCAGAGTCCCGGGACAGGGGTCA. Protein product: CARVPGQGS. The full CDR3 protein is CARVPGQGSEVFF.